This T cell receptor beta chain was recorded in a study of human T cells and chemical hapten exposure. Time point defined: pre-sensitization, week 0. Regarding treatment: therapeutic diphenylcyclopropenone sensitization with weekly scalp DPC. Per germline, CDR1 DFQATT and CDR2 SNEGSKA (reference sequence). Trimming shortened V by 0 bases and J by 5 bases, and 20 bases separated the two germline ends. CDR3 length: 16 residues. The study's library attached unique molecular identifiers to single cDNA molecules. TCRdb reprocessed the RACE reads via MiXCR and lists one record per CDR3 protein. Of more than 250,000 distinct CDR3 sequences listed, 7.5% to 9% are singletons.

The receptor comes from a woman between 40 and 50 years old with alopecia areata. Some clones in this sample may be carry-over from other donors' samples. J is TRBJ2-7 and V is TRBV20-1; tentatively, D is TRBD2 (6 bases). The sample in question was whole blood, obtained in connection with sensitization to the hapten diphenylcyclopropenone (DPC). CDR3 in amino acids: CSARDRSYGGMNEQYF. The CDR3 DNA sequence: TGCAGTGCTAGAGATCGGTCCTACGGCGGGATGAACGAGCAGTACTTC.